This T cell receptor beta chain was captured in a study of response to subunit inactivated influenza vaccine. Study-wide results and limits: The authors suggested that every seasonal influenza vaccination recruits few new T cells.

V shed 5 bases, J shed 15 bases, and the junction held 10 bases outside the gene matches. CDR1 is LNHNV, CDR2 YYDKDF, per germline (reference sequence). The CDR3 loop spans 13 amino acids. TCRdb reprocessed the RT-PCR reads via MiXCR and lists one record per CDR3 protein. The sample has 500,000 to 750,000 distinct CDR3 sequences, roughly 15% seen once. As for this clonotype: Its antigen is unidentified.

The sample consisted of PBMCs from blood, taken about 13 days after vaccination. The rearrangement uses TRBV15 and TRBJ2-1; 10 bases are shared with TRBD1. The TCR originated in a man over 45 who received an inactivated influenza vaccine. The CDR3 is CATSAVSRDRGFF. In DNA, the CDR3 is TGTGCCACCAGCGCGGTCTCCAGGGACAGGGGGTTCTTC.